This TCR beta chain was profiled in a study of blood T cell repertoires in COVID-19. Assay used: immunoSEQ multiplex PCR; TCRdb lists only in-frame clones, some missing. The table lists about 6,100 clones, around 91% of them singletons. The ends were cut back, 3 bases at V and 3 bases at J, with 15 bases in the middle. This CDR3 comprises 15 residues. Germline V gives CDR1 LNHNV, CDR2 YYDKDF (reference sequence). The sequence came from a human donor in a cohort sampled during active COVID-19. The V gene is TRBV15, the J gene TRBJ2-7; maybe TRBD1 (6 bases). Sequenced material: peripheral blood. The CDR3 region is CATSSVTGIGYEQYF. For the CDR3, the DNA is TGTGCCACCAGCAGCGTAACAGGGATCGGCTACGAGCAGTACTTC.